One and the same sample provided the 25 T cell receptor beta chains below, sequenced in a study of blood T cell repertoires in COVID-19. Produced via immunoSEQ multiplex PCR; TCRdb's table is partial and in-frame only. The sample lists around 270,000 clones; around four fifths were seen once. What was sequenced was peripheral blood. The receptors shown here come from a man aged 55-75 years with acute or convalescent COVID-19.

This clone has a single count. V and J are TRBV5-6 and TRBJ2-7; no definite D call. V was pared by 0 bases and J by 7 bases, with 8 bases between. Germline V gene sequence: CDR1 SGHDT, CDR2 YYEEEE. This CDR3 spans 12 amino acids. Here the CDR3 DNA reads TGTGCCAGCAGCTTGGCAACGGGTGAGCAGTACTTC. As protein: CASSLATGEQYF.

The chain has TRBV3-1 (or the pseudogene TRBV3-2) and TRBJ1-3; 8 nucleotides line up with TRBD1. CDR1 and CDR2 from the germline V gene are LGHDT and YNNKEL (reference sequence). This CDR3 spans 14 amino acids. V lost 7 bases to trimming and J lost 7 bases; unmatched junction nucleotides: 9. As DNA, the CDR3 is TGTGCCAGCACCAGGGGACAGGCCACCAACACCATATATTTT. Protein sequence: CASTRGQATNTIYF.

The gene calls are TRBV10-2 and TRBJ1-1; D is unresolved. The V gene lost 4 bases and the J gene lost 1 base, with 7 bases spanning the gap. Germline V gene lookup returns CDR1 WSHSY and CDR2 SAAADI. The CDR3 loop spans 13 amino acids. The CDR3 is CASSVPGNTEAFF. As DNA, the CDR3 is TGCGCCAGCAGTGTCCCAGGGAACACTGAAGCTTTCTTT.

The chain is built from TRBV6-5 and TRBJ1-6, with 9 bases matching TRBD1. The CDR3 contains 14 residues. Germline loops: CDR1 MNHEY, CDR2 SVGAGI. J lost 8 bases, V lost 6 bases, and 5 bases had no gene match. As DNA, the CDR3 is TGTGCCAGCAGCAGGACAGGGGTTTATTCACCCCTCCACTTT. It translates to CASSRTGVYSPLHF.

This chain links TRBV7-2 with TRBJ2-2; 7 bases agree with TRBD1. V trimming: 6 bases; J trimming: 3 bases; junction bases outside the gene matches: 4. The germline CDR1 and CDR2 sequences are SGHTA and FQGNSA. The CDR3 has 14 residues. The CDR3: CASRSGQHTGELFF. CDR3 coding DNA: TGTGCCAGCAGGTCGGGACAGCACACCGGGGAGCTGTTTTTT.

This rearrangement joins TRBV5-1 to TRBJ2-7; no definite D call. The length of the CDR3 is 15 residues. CDR1 SGHRS and CDR2 YFSETQ come from the germline V gene. Trimming shortened V by 0 bases and J by 4 bases, and 14 bases separated the two germline ends. This chain's CDR3 is CASSLVSEPLYEQYF. The CDR3 coding sequence is TGCGCCAGCAGCTTGGTCTCGGAGCCCTTGTACGAGCAGTACTTC. The complete variable domain, with remaining parts taken from reference TRBV5-1 and TRBJ2-7, reads KAGVTQTPRYLIKTRGQQVTLSCSPISGHRSVSWYQQTPGQGLQFLFEYFSETQRNKGNFPGRFSGRQFSNSRSEMNVSTLELGDSALYLCASSLVSEPLYEQYFGPGTRLTVT.

The gene calls are TRBV4-1 and TRBJ1-4; a possible D gene is TRBD1 (6 bases). The CDR3 sequence is 14 residues long. Germline V gene data show CDR1 as MGHRA and CDR2 as YSYEKL. Trimming took 4 bases from V and 7 from J, leaving 13 bases between them. The CDR3 nucleotides are TGCGCCAGCAGCCGGGGGGGCGCGGGTGAAAAACTGTTTTTT. Amino acids: CASSRGGAGEKLFF.

The chain combines TRBV6-2 or TRBV6-3 with TRBJ2-3; 11 nucleotides align to TRBD2. V shed 5 bases, J shed 5 bases, and the junction held 6 bases outside the gene matches. The CDR3 extends over 15 amino acids. Germline-derived CDR1 and CDR2 are MNHEY and SVGEGT. The CDR3 spells CASSNLAGGGDTQYF. CDR3 nucleotide sequence: TGTGCCAGCAGTAATCTAGCGGGAGGTGGAGATACGCAGTATTTT.

The chain uses TRBV5-1 and TRBJ2-1; the D is unclear. Trimming took 2 bases from V and 6 from J, leaving 9 bases between them. This CDR3 is 13 amino acids long. CDR1 and CDR2 (germline): SGHRS, YFSETQ. The CDR3 sequence: CASSFARVNEQFF. For the CDR3, the DNA is TGCGCCAGCAGCTTTGCCCGAGTCAATGAGCAGTTCTTC.

The CDR3 DNA reads as TGTGCCAGCAGTTTTTTAGCCCCCGGGGAGCTGTTTTTT. Its protein is CASSFLAPGELFF. The V and J genes are TRBV27 and TRBJ2-2; D remains unclear. Germline CDR1 MNHEY, CDR2 SMNVEV (reference sequence). This CDR3 spans 13 amino acids. The V end was cut by 3 bases, the J end by 6 bases, with 8 bases between.

The CDR3: CASKQGVGTGELFF. The CDR3 coding sequence is TGTGCCAGCAAACAGGGGGTTGGCACCGGGGAGCTGTTTTTT. The chain carries TRBV10-3 and TRBJ2-2; 8 positions agree with TRBD1. V gave up 10 bases and J gave up 4 bases; unmatched junction bases: 8. There are 14 residues in the CDR3. Per germline, CDR1 ENHRY and CDR2 SYGVKD.

The chain employs TRBV4-2 and TRBJ2-7; 13 bases match TRBD2. This CDR3 has 18 amino acids. Germline-derived CDR1 and CDR2 are LGHNA and YNFKEQ. Unmatched junction bases numbered 9, after V lost 0 bases and J lost 4 bases. CDR3 in amino acids: CASSQEPLPGLAGYEQYF. CDR3 nucleotides: TGTGCCAGCAGCCAAGAGCCTCTTCCGGGACTAGCGGGATACGAGCAGTACTTC.

J is TRBJ1-1 and V is TRBV2, with D possibly being TRBD1 (6 bases). The V gene lost 2 bases and the J gene lost 3 bases, with 16 bases spanning the gap. CDR3 length equals 16 residues. Germline assignment: CDR1 SNHLY and CDR2 FYNNEI. The CDR3 DNA follows: TGTGCCAGCAGTGAATTTCGGGGGGCGGAGTACACTGAAGCTTTCTTT. Translating it yields CASSEFRGAEYTEAFF.

This clone appeared a single time. This chain uses TRBV27 with TRBJ2-2; 15 bases line up with TRBD2. The length of the CDR3 is 15 residues. The ends lost 6 bases at V and 7 bases at J; junction bases unmatched: 3. Germline lookup yields CDR1 MNHEY and CDR2 SMNVEV (reference sequence). In DNA form, the CDR3 reads TGTGCCAGCAGAAAGGGACTAGCGGGGGGCGGGGAGCTGTTTTTT. This codes for CASRKGLAGGGELFF.

V and J are TRBV2 and TRBJ2-2; 12 bases fit TRBD1. Germline CDR1 SNHLY, CDR2 FYNNEI. The CDR3 contains 16 residues. The J segment lost 5 bases and the V segment lost 7 bases, leaving 8 bases of the junction unmatched. Here the CDR3 reads CASTPLGQGATGELFF. The CDR3 DNA sequence: TGTGCCAGCACGCCCCTGGGACAGGGGGCAACCGGGGAGCTGTTTTTT. The full variable domain, in which reference TRBV2 and TRBJ2-2 provide the parts outside the CDR3, is EPEVTQTPSHQVTQMGQEVILRCVPISNHLYFYWYRQILGQKVEFLVSFYNNEISEKSEIFDDQFSVERPDGSNFTLKIRSTKLEDSAMYFCASTPLGQGATGELFFGEGSRLTVL.

The V and J genes are TRBV28 and TRBJ2-3; no clear D. CDR3 size: 19 residues. Trimming took 1 base from V and 2 from J, leaving 22 bases between them. Germline V lookup: CDR1 MDHEN, CDR2 SYDVKM. In nucleotides, the CDR3 is TGTGCCAGCAGTTTATTCCCTCCTGGTCCCCGATACTCCACAGATACGCAGTATTTT. It translates to CASSLFPPGPRYSTDTQYF.

The chain carries TRBV19 and TRBJ1-5; 7 nucleotides align to TRBD1. The CDR3 covers 15 residues. V was pared by 5 bases and J by 3 bases, with 7 bases of the junction left unmatched. The germline V gene has CDR1 LNHDA and CDR2 SQIVND (reference sequence). The CDR3 nucleotides are TGTGCCAGTAGTTGGACAGGATCAGACAATCAGCCCCAGCATTTT. Translating gives CASSWTGSDNQPQHF. Using reference TRBV19 and TRBJ1-5 for the parts outside the CDR3, the full variable domain is DGGITQSPKYLFRKEGQNVTLSCEQNLNHDAMYWYRQDPGQGLRLIYYSQIVNDFQKGDIAEGYSVSREKKESFPLTVTSAQKNPTAFYLCASSWTGSDNQPQHFGDGTRLSIL.

The chain employs TRBV25-1 and TRBJ1-5; the match to TRBD1 covers 9 bases. The CDR3 spans 17 residues. Germline CDR1 and CDR2: MGHDK and SYGVNS. Trimming cost V 4 bases and J 0 bases; bases outside gene matches: 7. The CDR3 sequence: CASSGDRGAISNQPQHF. The CDR3, as DNA: TGTGCCAGCAGTGGAGACAGGGGGGCCATTAGCAATCAGCCCCAGCATTTT.

This chain links TRBV7-2 with TRBJ2-3, with TRBD2 matching over 11 bases. Looked up from germline, CDR1 is SGHTA and CDR2 is FQGNSA. The trim removed 4 bases at V and 2 bases at J, leaving 5 bases unmatched. CDR3 length equals 16 residues. CDR3 amino acids: CASSSLAGANTDTQYF. Written as DNA, the CDR3 is TGTGCCAGCAGCTCACTAGCGGGAGCCAACACAGATACGCAGTATTTT.

The V gene is TRBV10-1, the J gene TRBJ1-1, with 9 bases matching TRBD1. CDR3 length equals 14 residues. With 7 bases clipped from V and 2 bases from J, the junction kept 5 bases outside the gene matches. Germline CDR1 and CDR2: WNHNN and SYGVQD (reference sequence). CDR3 in amino acids: CASKPGQGNTEAFF. CDR3 DNA sequence: TGCGCCAGCAAACCGGGACAGGGAAACACTGAAGCTTTCTTT.

This chain connects TRBV2 to TRBJ1-2; possibly TRBD1 for D (5 bases). V lost 6 bases, J lost 7 bases, and 18 bases lay in between. This CDR3 spans 14 amino acids. Looked up from germline, CDR1 is SNHLY and CDR2 is FYNNEI. CDR3 residues: CASRDRSGEGGYTF. The CDR3 DNA is TGTGCCAGCAGGGACCGGTCGGGGGAAGGTGGCTACACCTTC.

This clone was recorded only once. This chain joins TRBV27 and TRBJ2-7; 7 bases are a match to TRBD2. Germline CDR1 MNHEY, CDR2 SMNVEV (reference sequence). Trimming took 5 bases from V and 2 from J; bases not matched to a gene: 6. The CDR3 contains 14 residues. CDR3 region: CASSPWGGTYEQYF. As DNA, the CDR3 is TGTGCCAGCAGTCCCTGGGGGGGAACCTACGAGCAGTACTTC.

This clone was seen once. Its ends do not fully match the called genes, so a read error is possible. This sequence joins TRBV6-4 and TRBJ2-7, with no clear D. The CDR3 covers 11 residues. Per germline, CDR1 MRHNA and CDR2 SNTAGT. The CDR3 is CASSELPGPPF. The CDR3 DNA reads as TGTGCCAGCAGTGAACTTCCGGGTCCACCGTTC.

V is TRBV6-5 and J is TRBJ1-5, with 7 positions matching TRBD1. Germline V gene data show CDR1 as MNHEY and CDR2 as SVGAGI. The CDR3 is 15 residues long. The V and J ends lost 10 bases and 1 base, in that order; junction bases with no gene match: 10. In DNA form, the CDR3 reads TGTGCCACCACAGAGGGGGCATCGAGCAATCAGCCCCAGCATTTT. Its translation: CATTEGASSNQPQHF.

V gene TRBV5-6 combines with J gene TRBJ2-2; a weak D match, TRBD1 (6 bases). This CDR3 region has 14 residues. The germline V and J ends were trimmed by 4 bases and 4 bases, with 11 bases remaining between them. CDR1 SGHDT and CDR2 YYEEEE come from the germline V gene. Here the CDR3 reads CASSPTGPTGELFF. CDR3 bases: TGTGCCAGCAGCCCCACAGGGCCCACCGGGGAGCTGTTTTTT.